Presented here are 6 T cell receptor beta chains from one specimen sequenced in a study of T cells in Graves' hyperthyroidism and ophthalmopathy. The CDR3 regions of TCR beta were amplified from RNA transcripts. The study used the HTBI primer set for a first-round RT-PCR of the TCR CDR3. MiXCR, applied by TCRdb to the multiplex PCR reads, yields one record per CDR3 protein. Of around 340,000 distinct CDR3 sequences in the sample, over 15% were seen once. Sequenced: blood. The source is a middle-aged woman with Graves' ophthalmopathy.

This clonotype came up many times. V and J are TRBV12-3 or TRBV12-4 and TRBJ2-7; 9 bases align to TRBD1. V gave up 3 bases and J gave up 5 bases; unmatched junction bases: 11. The CDR3 runs 16 residues. The CDR3 region has the DNA TGTGCCAGCAGTTTCGCAACCGGGACAGGGATCCACGAGCAGTACTTC. The encoded protein is CASSFATGTGIHEQYF.

This clonotype came up many times. The V call is TRBV10-3, the J call TRBJ1-1; 9 positions match TRBD1. The germline V gene has CDR1 ENHRY and CDR2 SYGVKD. V was pared by 6 bases and J by 3 bases, with 8 bases of the junction left unmatched. CDR3 size: 15 residues. The CDR3 loop is CAIRWGQGMDTEAFF. The CDR3 nucleotides are TGTGCCATCAGGTGGGGACAGGGAATGGACACTGAAGCTTTCTTT.

This clonotype has a handful of counts. The J gene is TRBJ2-2, the V gene TRBV9; D possibly matches TRBD1 or TRBD2 (5 bases each). The germline gives CDR1 SGDLS, CDR2 YYNGEE. Trimming stripped 2 bases from V and 4 bases from J, with 9 bases between. The CDR3 runs to 14 residues. The DNA of the CDR3 is TGTGCCAGCAGCGTTTCCGGGACCACCGGGGAGCTGTTTTTT. Its protein is CASSVSGTTGELFF.

This clonotype occurred many times. The chain links TRBV29-1 to TRBJ2-5; D is uncertain. The CDR3 is 10 amino acids. Germline V gives CDR1 SQVTM, CDR2 ANQGSEA. The V end was cut by 1 base, the J end by 5 bases, with 2 bases between. CDR3 region: CSVEAETQYF. In nucleotides, the CDR3 is TGCAGCGTTGAAGCGGAGACCCAGTACTTC.

Many counts were recorded for this clonotype. V is TRBV7-8 and J is TRBJ2-7; D uncertain. Germline V lookup: CDR1 SGHVS, CDR2 FQNEAQ. The CDR3 sequence is 12 residues long. Between the trimmed V and J ends, which lost 5 bases and 3 bases, there was a span of 8 bases. The CDR3: CASSRALYEQYF. CDR3 bases: TGTGCCAGCAGCCGCGCCCTCTACGAGCAGTACTTC.

This clonotype showed up many times. The V and J genes are TRBV10-3 and TRBJ1-1; 9 nucleotides align to TRBD1. V lost 6 bases to trimming and J lost 4 bases; unmatched junction nucleotides: 6. This CDR3 is built from 14 residues. Germline lookup yields CDR1 ENHRY and CDR2 SYGVKD. The CDR3 region is CAISGTGWGTEAFF. DNA for the CDR3: TGTGCCATCAGCGGGACAGGGTGGGGCACTGAAGCTTTCTTT.